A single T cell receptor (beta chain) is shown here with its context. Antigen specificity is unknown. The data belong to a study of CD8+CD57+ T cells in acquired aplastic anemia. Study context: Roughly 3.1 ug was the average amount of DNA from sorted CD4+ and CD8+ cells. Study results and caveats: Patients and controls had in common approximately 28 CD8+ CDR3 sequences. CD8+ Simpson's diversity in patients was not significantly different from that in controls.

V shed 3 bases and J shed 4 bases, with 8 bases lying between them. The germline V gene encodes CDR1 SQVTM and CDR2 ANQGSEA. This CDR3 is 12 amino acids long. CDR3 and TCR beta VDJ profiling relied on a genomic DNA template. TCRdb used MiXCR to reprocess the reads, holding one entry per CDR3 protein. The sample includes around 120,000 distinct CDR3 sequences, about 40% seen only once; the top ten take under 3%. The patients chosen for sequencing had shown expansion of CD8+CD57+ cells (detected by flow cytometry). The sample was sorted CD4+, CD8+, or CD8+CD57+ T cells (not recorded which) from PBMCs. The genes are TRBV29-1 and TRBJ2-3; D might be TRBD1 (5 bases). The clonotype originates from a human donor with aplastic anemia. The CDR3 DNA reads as TGCAGCGTTGATTCAGGGCCAGATACGCAGTATTTT. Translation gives CSVDSGPDTQYF.